What follows are 26 T cell receptor beta chains derived from one specimen sequenced in a study of T cells in Graves' hyperthyroidism and ophthalmopathy. RNA transcripts served as the template for amplifying TCR beta CDR3 regions. RT-PCR in the first round (using the HTBI primer set) targeted the TCR CDR3. A single record per CDR3 protein comes from TCRdb applying MiXCR to the multiplex PCR reads. The sample yields hundreds of thousands of distinct CDR3 sequences, over 12% seen once. Sequenced sample: blood. The receptors here all came from a woman in her thirties or forties with Graves' ophthalmopathy.

This chain connects TRBV6-5 to TRBJ2-7, with D tentatively TRBD2 (6 bases). Trimming removed 2 bases from V and 4 bases from J, with 9 bases in between. CDR1 is MNHEY, CDR2 SVGAGI, per germline. The CDR3 spans 13 residues. The CDR3 reads CASSYRGEYEQYF. CDR3 bases: TGTGCCAGCAGTTACCGCGGGGAGTACGAGCAGTACTTC.

This clonotype showed up many times. The chain carries TRBV28 and TRBJ2-5; 9 bases fit TRBD2. Trimming at V came to 4 bases and at J to 2 bases, leaving 11 bases not matched to a gene. The CDR3 extends over 17 amino acids. From germline, CDR1 is MDHEN and CDR2 SYDVKM. CDR3 nucleotide sequence: TGTGCCAGCAGTTCAGAATGGACTAGCGAGAAGCAAGAGACCCAGTACTTC. Its protein product is CASSSEWTSEKQETQYF.

CDR3 region: CASANTEGIGYTF. In DNA form, the CDR3 reads TGTGCTAGTGCCAACACGGAAGGAATTGGCTACACCTTC. The gene calls are TRBV12-5 and TRBJ1-2; D uncertain. V lost 7 bases to trimming and J lost 7 bases, with 16 bases between them. The CDR3 totals 13 residues. The germline V gene encodes CDR1 LGHNT and CDR2 FRNRAP. The variable domain in full, with the rest retrieved from reference TRBV12-5 and TRBJ1-2, is DARVTQTPRHKVTEMGQEVTMRCQPILGHNTVFWYRQTMMQGLELLAYFRNRAPLDDSGMPKDRFSAEMPDATLATLKIQPSEPRDSAVYFCASANTEGIGYTFGSGTRLTVV.

The genes are TRBV18 and TRBJ2-7, with D tentatively TRBD1 (5 bases). V lost 6 bases, J lost 6 bases, and 24 bases lay in between. Germline assignment: CDR1 KGHSH and CDR2 LQKENI. There are 16 residues in the CDR3. The chain's CDR3 is CASSSTRRGARGEQYF. The DNA of the CDR3 is TGTGCCAGCTCGTCTACCCGTAGGGGCGCAAGGGGCGAGCAGTACTTC.

This clonotype came up a few times. This chain uses TRBV15 with TRBJ2-5; D call uncertain. The CDR3 is 13 residues long. V shed 0 bases and J shed 4 bases, with 6 bases lying between them. Germline CDR1 and CDR2: LNHNV and YYDKDF (reference sequence). The CDR3 spells CATSREELETQYF. CDR3 DNA sequence: TGTGCCACCAGCAGAGAGGAGCTAGAGACCCAGTACTTC.

The rearrangement joins TRBV7-3 to TRBJ2-7; 7 bases fit TRBD1. This CDR3 contains 15 residues. The germline V gene encodes CDR1 SGHTA and CDR2 FQGTGA. The trim removed 4 bases at V and 5 bases at J, leaving 11 bases unmatched. The CDR3 DNA sequence: TGTGCCAGCAGCTACCAGGACAGGTCTGGGCACGAGCAGTACTTC. Encoded protein: CASSYQDRSGHEQYF.

This clonotype was counted ten times or more. The chain recombines TRBV4-1 with TRBJ2-5; D remains ambiguous. The CDR3 sequence is 15 residues long. With 0 bases removed from V and 0 bases from J, the gap between germline ends came to 8 bases. Germline CDR1 MGHRA, CDR2 YSYEKL. This CDR3 reads CASSQESRDQETQYF. The DNA for the CDR3 is TGCGCCAGCAGCCAAGAAAGCCGGGACCAAGAGACCCAGTACTTC.

This clonotype was recorded at least ten times. The chain is built from TRBV12-3 or TRBV12-4 and TRBJ1-2; a weak D match, TRBD1 (5 bases). The CDR3 loop spans 13 amino acids. V was trimmed by 6 bases and J by 4 bases, leaving 12 bases between them. In DNA, the CDR3 is TGTGCCAGCAGGATTGCAGGGACCTATGGCTACACCTTC. It specifies CASRIAGTYGYTF.

This clonotype has only a few counts. The genes are TRBV7-9 and TRBJ2-3, with D unclear. The V gene's germline CDR1 is SEHNR and CDR2 FQNEAQ (reference sequence). V lost 1 base to trimming and J lost 3 bases, with 8 bases between them. The CDR3 is 14 amino acids. The CDR3 loop is CASSLGAPTDTQYF. For the CDR3, the DNA is TGTGCCAGCAGCTTAGGTGCCCCGACAGATACGCAGTATTTT.

This clonotype was detected ten times or more. The chain recombines TRBV20-1 with TRBJ2-7; D is tentatively TRBD1 or TRBD2 (5 bases each). Germline CDR1 and CDR2: DFQATT and SNEGSKA (reference sequence). The germline V and J ends were trimmed by 6 bases and 5 bases, with 20 bases remaining between them. The CDR3 is 14 amino acids. CDR3 amino acids: CSARPRGLTDEQYF. As DNA, the CDR3 is TGCAGTGCCAGACCCCGGGGCCTTACAGACGAGCAGTACTTC.

The gene calls are TRBV30 and TRBJ1-5; D perhaps matches TRBD1 (5 bases). The CDR3 has 13 amino acids. Germline V gives CDR1 GTSNPN, CDR2 SVGIG (reference sequence). V shed 2 bases and J shed 1 base, with 6 bases lying between them. The CDR3 sequence is CAWSWDSNQPQHF. In DNA form, the CDR3 reads TGTGCCTGGAGTTGGGACAGCAATCAGCCCCAGCATTTT.

This clonotype was found many times. The CDR3 bases are TGTGCCAGCAGCTGGGACACACGCACTGAAGCTTTCTTT. Encoded protein: CASSWDTRTEAFF. V is TRBV7-9 and J is TRBJ1-1; possibly TRBD1 for D (6 bases). CDR3 length: 13 residues. Germline loops: CDR1 SEHNR, CDR2 FQNEAQ (reference sequence). V shed 4 bases and J shed 4 bases, with 10 bases lying between them.

This clonotype has ten or more counts. The chain employs TRBV24-1 and TRBJ2-5, with 10 bases identical to TRBD2. Germline loops: CDR1 KGHDR, CDR2 SFDVKD. The V segment lost 4 bases and the J segment 4 bases; nucleotides outside the gene matches: 8. This CDR3 is 16 amino acids long. CDR3 amino acids: CATSDTTSGIGETQYF. As DNA, the CDR3 is TGTGCCACCAGTGACACAACTAGCGGGATCGGAGAGACCCAGTACTTC.

This clonotype was counted between two and nine times. The chain joins TRBV4-1 to TRBJ1-1; weak D call: TRBD1 (5 bases). The CDR3 extends over 13 amino acids. Germline CDR1 MGHRA, CDR2 YSYEKL. Trimming cost V 8 bases and J 4 bases, with 14 bases left between them. The CDR3 region is CASARGASTEAFF. The DNA of the CDR3 is TGCGCCAGCGCGCGGGGCGCCAGCACTGAAGCTTTCTTT.

This clonotype was counted a few times. The gene calls are TRBV13 and TRBJ2-2, with a tentative D call TRBD2 (6 bases). This CDR3 contains 17 residues. Germline V gene data show CDR1 as PRHDT and CDR2 as FYEKMQ (reference sequence). V gave up 4 bases and J gave up 1 base, with 16 bases separating them. As DNA, the CDR3 is TGTGCCAGCAGCTCCCCGTTAGCGGAGGTGAACACCGGGGAGCTGTTTTTT. It translates to CASSSPLAEVNTGELFF.

The table lists this clonotype with a count of one. The CDR3 spells CASSYSVEVTVQHF. In DNA, the CDR3 is TGTGCCAGCAGTTACTCGGTCGAGGTCACGGTCCAGCATTTT. The genes are TRBV6-5 and TRBJ1-5, with D unclear. CDR1 is MNHEY, CDR2 SVGAGI, per germline. The ends were cut back, 0 bases at V and 12 bases at J, with 15 bases in the middle. The CDR3 extends over 14 amino acids.

This chain links TRBV28 with TRBJ2-4; 9 bases map to TRBD1. The CDR3 is 15 residues long. Losses at the gene ends were 4 bases for V and 6 bases for J; bases not matched to a gene: 7. Per the germline V gene, CDR1 is MDHEN and CDR2 is SYDVKM. DNA for the CDR3: TGTGCCAGCAGTTACACAGGGGGCTTAGGAAACATTCAGTACTTC. Protein sequence: CASSYTGGLGNIQYF.

This clonotype was counted a few times. The chain uses TRBV9 and TRBJ1-2, with D uncertain. The CDR3 is 13 amino acids. Trimming cost V 0 bases and J 4 bases, with 7 bases left between them. Germline CDR1 is SGDLS and CDR2 is YYNGEE. The chain's CDR3 is CASSVGDSYGYTF. The CDR3 coding sequence is TGTGCCAGCAGCGTAGGCGATAGCTATGGCTACACCTTC.

This clonotype was picked up many times. The chain uses TRBV10-3 and TRBJ2-5; TRBD2 matches 7 bases. CDR3 length equals 15 residues. CDR1 is ENHRY and CDR2 is SYGVKD in the germline V gene. The trim removed 2 bases at V and 5 bases at J, leaving 8 bases unmatched. CDR3 sequence reads: CAISEEAGVGETQYF. In nucleotides, the CDR3 is TGTGCCATCAGTGAGGAGGCGGGAGTTGGGGAGACCCAGTACTTC.

The table lists this clonotype with a few counts. The chain couples TRBV28 to TRBJ1-5; 8 bases match TRBD1. Losses at the gene ends were 10 bases for V and 5 bases for J; bases not matched to a gene: 7. CDR3 size: 13 residues. Germline V gives CDR1 MDHEN, CDR2 SYDVKM. The CDR3 nucleotides are TGTGCCACCAGGACAGGGATCCATCAGCCCCAGCATTTT. Translating it yields CATRTGIHQPQHF.

This clonotype was picked up many times. CDR3 in DNA: TGTGCCAGCAGTTGGACTCCCCGACAGGGTGGCTACGAGCAGTACTTC. Translating it yields CASSWTPRQGGYEQYF. This chain uses TRBV28 with TRBJ2-7; 7 positions agree with TRBD1. Unmatched junction bases numbered 12, after V lost 4 bases and J lost 3 bases. The CDR3 runs 16 residues. Looked up from germline, CDR1 is MDHEN and CDR2 is SYDVKM.

A note on this clonotype: This may be a read error, as it is one base from a much larger clone. The DNA for the CDR3 is TGTGCCGGCAGCACCGGGACAGGGCTTCAGCCCCAGCATTTT. It codes for CAGSTGTGLQPQHF. The chain combines TRBV6-2 or TRBV6-3 with TRBJ1-5; 9 bases are shared with TRBD1. There are 14 residues in the CDR3. CDR1 is MNHEY and CDR2 is SVGEGT in the germline V gene.

This clonotype was seen many times. The chain employs TRBV6-2 or TRBV6-3 and TRBJ2-5; D uncertain. Germline V gene data show CDR1 as MNHEY and CDR2 as SVGEGT. The ends were cut back, 2 bases at V and 4 bases at J, with 11 bases in the middle. The CDR3 is 14 residues long. CDR3 residues: CASSYLRLAETQYF. CDR3 in DNA: TGTGCCAGCAGTTACCTCCGGCTCGCAGAGACCCAGTACTTC.

This clonotype has just a few counts. One junction end disagrees with the germline gene, perhaps due to a read error. The rearrangement links TRBV2 to TRBJ2-7, with D possibly matching TRBD1 (6 bases). The length of the CDR3 is 13 residues. CDR1 SNHLY and CDR2 FYNNEI come from the germline V gene. The CDR3 coding sequence is TGTACCAGCAGTGAAGAGACAGGCGGCGAGCAGTACTTC. Its translation: CTSSEETGGEQYF.

The genes are TRBV28 and TRBJ2-4; D remains unclear. V was pared by 6 bases and J by 1 base, with 13 bases between. Looked up from germline, CDR1 is MDHEN and CDR2 is SYDVKM. The CDR3 consists of 15 residues. The CDR3, as DNA: TGTGCCAGCAGCCCTCTGCAAGCCGCCAAAAACATTCAGTACTTC. Translation gives CASSPLQAAKNIQYF.

This clonotype was detected many times. The chain is built from TRBV6-1 and TRBJ2-7, with D perhaps assigned TRBD1 or TRBD2 (5 bases each). Looked up from germline, CDR1 is MNHNS and CDR2 is SASEGT. The CDR3 sequence is 15 residues long. V shed 5 bases and J shed 2 bases, with 16 bases lying between them. CDR3 nucleotide sequence: TGTGCCAGCAGTAGGGCAGGGACCCCCCCCTACGAGCAGTACTTC. Protein product: CASSRAGTPPYEQYF.